This T cell receptor (beta chain) was documented in a study of T cells in women clearing cervical HPV infection. As for this clone: Its target is unknown. The read finishes 3 residues shy of the CDR3 end, and the germline J gene is used to complete it.

The CDR3 runs 14 residues. V trimming: 3 bases; J trimming: 7 bases; junction bases outside the gene matches: 3. In germline, CDR1 is SNHLY, CDR2 FYNNEI. The protocol was immunoSEQ multiplex PCR, while the TCRdb copy is restricted to in-frame clones and leaves out a portion. The table lists around 44,000 clones. Study-level points and caveats: TRBV6-7 relative abundance averaged around 0.11% in cases and about 0.17% in controls.

The source of this sequence is a woman aged 18-70 years with a cervical HPV16 infection that either progressed to CIN3+ or cleared (not recorded which). J is TRBJ1-6 and V is TRBV2; 7 bases map to TRBD1. Material for sequencing was blood buffy coat. CDR3 region: CASSDPRGNSPLHF. The sequenced part of the CDR3 DNA is TGTGCCAGCAGTGACCCCAGGGGGAATTCACCC.